The T cell receptor beta chain under discussion was sequenced for a study of glioma-infiltrating T cells after dendritic cell vaccination. The germline CDR1 and CDR2 sequences are SGHTA and FQGNSA. J was trimmed by 9 bases and V by 1 base; bases with no gene match: 7. The CDR3 runs to 14 residues. The table came from immunoSEQ multiplex PCR; TCRdb's copy has only in-frame clones and leaves some out. The sample lists about 64,000 clones; 82% were seen once. Selection required adequate fresh-frozen tumor tissue plus more than two years' survival data. The sequence was collected from a human donor with glioblastoma. Here the sequenced sample was blood, taken before dendritic cell vaccination. The J gene is TRBJ1-2, the V gene TRBV7-2; 8 nucleotides align to TRBD1. The CDR3 reads CASSLDRQGRRYTF. CDR3 bases: TGTGCCAGCAGCTTAGATAGACAGGGGAGACGCTACACCTTC.